A single sample gave rise to the 17 T cell receptor beta chains below, sequenced in a study of OX40 agonist ivuxolimab in advanced cancers. Produced via immunoSEQ multiplex PCR; TCRdb's table is partial and in-frame only. The table has about 89,000 clones, around nine tenths seen once. Specimen: CD4+ or CD8+ T cells sorted from blood, collected in a trial of the OX40 agonist ivuxolimab. The receptors originated from an adult with an advanced solid tumor such as melanoma, head and neck, liver or kidney cancer.

This chain connects TRBV7-9 to TRBJ2-3; 8 positions agree with TRBD2. Per the germline V gene, CDR1 is SEHNR and CDR2 is FQNEAQ (reference sequence). The V and J ends lost 7 bases and 4 bases, in that order; junction bases with no gene match: 13. The CDR3 is 16 residues long. As DNA, the CDR3 is TGTGCCAGCATCCCACGGGGGGGGCCCCTCGCAGATACGCAGTATTTT. Its protein is CASIPRGGPLADTQYF.

The chain couples TRBV12-5 to TRBJ2-1; TRBD2 matches 11 bases. CDR3 length: 15 amino acids. The junction had 4 bases not matched to a gene; V was cut back by 6 bases and J by 3 bases. CDR1 and CDR2 (germline): LGHNT, FRNRAP. CDR3 loop: CASGYGLAGYNEQFF. The CDR3 nucleotides are TGTGCTAGTGGCTATGGACTAGCGGGCTACAATGAGCAGTTCTTC.

The chain recombines TRBV14 with TRBJ1-2; a possible D gene is TRBD1 (5 bases). Germline V CDR1 and CDR2: SGHDN, FVKESK. The V end was cut by 2 bases, the J end by 4 bases, with 17 bases between. CDR3 length equals 16 residues. CDR3 in amino acids: CASSQLTRGLGYGYTF. Here the CDR3 DNA reads TGTGCCAGCAGCCAACTAACTAGGGGATTGGGCTATGGCTACACCTTC. Full variable domain (outside the CDR3, taken from reference TRBV14 and TRBJ1-2): EAGVTQFPSHSVIEKGQTVTLRCDPISGHDNLYWYRRVMGKEIKFLLHFVKESKQDESGMPNNRFLAERTGGTYSTLKVQPAELEDSGVYFCASSQLTRGLGYGYTFGSGTRLTVV.

This chain uses TRBV11-2 with TRBJ2-2; the D is unclear. Germline CDR1 reads SGHAT; CDR2 reads FQNNGV. This CDR3 contains 14 residues. V dropped 5 bases and J dropped 5 bases, with 12 bases sitting between them. This CDR3 is CASSQATATGELFF. In nucleotides, the CDR3 is TGTGCCAGCAGCCAGGCAACTGCTACCGGGGAGCTGTTTTTT. Full variable domain (outside the CDR3, taken from reference TRBV11-2 and TRBJ2-2): EAGVAQSPRYKIIEKRQSVAFWCNPISGHATLYWYQQILGQGPKLLIQFQNNGVVDDSQLPKDRFSAERLKGVDSTLKIQPAKLEDSAVYLCASSQATATGELFFGEGSRLTVL.

The chain uses TRBV6-1 and TRBJ2-7; TRBD1 is a possible D gene (6 bases). Trimming removed 8 bases at V and 0 bases at J, with 14 bases between. Germline loops: CDR1 MNHNS, CDR2 SASEGT. The CDR3 totals 14 residues. The CDR3 DNA follows: TGTGCCAGCTTAGAGACAGGTGACTCCTACGAGCAGTACTTC. Its translation is CASLETGDSYEQYF.

The chain couples TRBV5-4 to TRBJ1-3, with TRBD1 matching 7 bases. The CDR3 length is 15 residues. J was trimmed by 4 bases and V by 0 bases; bases with no gene match: 4. From germline, CDR1 is SGHNT and CDR2 YYREEE (reference sequence). In nucleotides, the CDR3 is TGTGCCAGCAGCTTGGCCCAGGGGGGCGGAAACACCATATATTTT. It is translated as CASSLAQGGGNTIYF.

The rearrangement links TRBV9 to TRBJ2-7, with D possibly TRBD1 on 5 matching bases. CDR3 length: 14 amino acids. The germline V and J ends were trimmed by 3 bases and 0 bases, with 10 bases remaining between them. Germline V lookup: CDR1 SGDLS, CDR2 YYNGEE. The CDR3 DNA reads TGTGCCAGCAGCGCACGACAGTTCTCCTACGAGCAGTACTTC. Translation: CASSARQFSYEQYF.

The V gene is TRBV7-2, the J gene TRBJ2-7; possible D gene TRBD2, 5 bases. Between the trimmed V and J ends, which lost 1 base and 6 bases, there was a span of 16 bases. This CDR3 is built from 15 residues. Per the germline V gene, CDR1 is SGHTA and CDR2 is FQGNSA. The CDR3 bases are TGTGCCAGCAGCTTAGAGAGCGGCACCCTCGGCGAGCAGTACTTC. It yields the protein CASSLESGTLGEQYF.

This clone was seen more than once but under ten times. The chain employs TRBV4-3 and TRBJ1-4; D might be TRBD1 (5 bases). Germline assignment: CDR1 LGHNA and CDR2 YSLEER. This CDR3 is 14 amino acids long. Between the trimmed V and J ends, which lost 1 base and 4 bases, there was a span of 7 bases. CDR3 sequence reads: CASSQGQGNEKLFF. CDR3 sequence (DNA): TGCGCCAGCAGCCAAGGTCAGGGTAATGAAAAACTGTTTTTT.

In nucleotides, the CDR3 is TGTGCCAGTCGGACTAGCGGGGGGGCTGAGACCCAGTACTTC. It encodes CASRTSGGAETQYF. The chain recombines TRBV5-6 with TRBJ2-5, with 15 bases matching TRBD2. V lost 8 bases, J lost 5 bases, and 4 bases stayed unmatched. Germline V gene lookup returns CDR1 SGHDT and CDR2 YYEEEE. The CDR3 is made up of 14 amino acids.

The chain links TRBV30 to TRBJ1-6, with D unresolved. Looked up from germline, CDR1 is GTSNPN and CDR2 is SVGIG (reference sequence). This CDR3 has 16 amino acids. Trimming left V 0 bases short and J 10 bases short, with 19 bases between. CDR3 DNA: TGTGCCTGGAGTGTAGACTTTCCCCCCCGCACGTCACCCCTCCACTTT. It codes for CAWSVDFPPRTSPLHF.

The rearrangement links TRBV2 to TRBJ2-3; 10 bases are shared with TRBD2. Unmatched junction bases numbered 9, after V lost 5 bases and J lost 13 bases. Germline lookup yields CDR1 SNHLY and CDR2 FYNNEI. This CDR3 is 13 amino acids long. CDR3 in amino acids: CASSSQLAGLKYF. DNA of the CDR3: TGTGCCAGCAGTTCCCAACTAGCGGGGCTAAAGTATTTT.

The rearrangement joins TRBV5-8 to TRBJ2-1, with D maybe TRBD1 (5 bases). The germline V gene encodes CDR1 SGHTS and CDR2 YDEGEE. V lost 0 bases, J lost 6 bases, and 7 bases lay in between. This CDR3 region has 13 residues. The CDR3 reads CASSLVTVNEQFF. The CDR3 DNA sequence: TGTGCCAGCAGCTTGGTGACAGTCAATGAGCAGTTCTTC.

This chain joins TRBV9 and TRBJ2-7; maybe TRBD2 (6 bases). Germline loops: CDR1 SGDLS, CDR2 YYNGEE. This CDR3 has 13 amino acids. V was clipped by 3 bases and J by 4 bases, with 11 bases between them. The CDR3 region is CASSAHGGYEQYF. Here the CDR3 DNA reads TGTGCCAGCAGCGCTCACGGGGGTTACGAGCAGTACTTC.

The chain uses TRBV6-1 and TRBJ1-2, with 9 bases aligning to TRBD1. This CDR3 contains 15 residues. Germline V CDR1 and CDR2: MNHNS, SASEGT. V lost 6 bases to trimming and J lost 4 bases; unmatched junction nucleotides: 9. The CDR3 coding sequence is TGTGCCAGCAGCGGGGGGACAGGGTCACTCTATGGCTACACCTTC. Its protein is CASSGGTGSLYGYTF.

This clone appeared a single time. This rearrangement joins TRBV6-5 to TRBJ1-5; tentatively, D is TRBD1 (6 bases). This CDR3 is 13 amino acids long. The V and J ends lost 5 bases and 7 bases respectively, with 12 bases between them. Looked up from germline, CDR1 is MNHEY and CDR2 is SVGAGI. For the CDR3, the DNA is TGTGCCAGCAGTAGGGGGTTGCGGCAGCCCCAGCATTTT. Translation gives CASSRGLRQPQHF.

This clone was seen once. The rearrangement joins TRBV6-1 to TRBJ1-5; D unclear. The CDR3 is 13 amino acids. V was clipped by 2 bases and J by 5 bases, with 7 bases between them. CDR1 is MNHNS and CDR2 is SASEGT in the germline V gene. CDR3 nucleotide sequence: TGTGCCAGCAGTGAAAGGAGGGATCAGCCCCAGCATTTT. This codes for CASSERRDQPQHF.